This T cell receptor (beta chain) was found in a study of shared clonotypes between healthy human individuals. Using immunoSEQ multiplex PCR, the repertoire was profiled, and TCRdb retains in-frame clones only, with some absent. In the table there are around 600,000 clones, approximately 97% of which are singletons. Germline V gives CDR1 SEHNR, CDR2 FQNEAQ (reference sequence). The V end was cut by 5 bases, the J end by 6 bases, with 8 bases between. The CDR3 length is 11 residues. The clonotype originates from a woman between 25 and 40 years old in good health. The sequenced material came from naive CD4+ T cells sorted from blood. Subset here: CD45RA+ positively selected. The chain combines TRBV7-9 with TRBJ2-7; D uncertain. The DNA for the CDR3 is TGTGCCAGCAGCCACAGTGCCGAGCAGTACTTC. It encodes CASSHSAEQYF.